Shown below are 3 T cell receptor beta chains from a single sample sequenced in a study of a mutant IDH1 vaccine in newly diagnosed glioma. Antigen specificity for these receptors is unknown. Sequenced by immunoSEQ multiplex PCR; TCRdb stores in-frame clones only, minus some. The profile covers some 60,000 clones, with about four fifths appearing a single time and approximately 6.1% taken by the ten largest. Time point described: week 11, during vaccination. Every vaccination contained 300 ug of the mutant IDH1 20-mer peptide and was paired with topical imiquimod. The sequencing used PBMCs, collected from a glioma patient whose treatment included an IDH1 peptide vaccine. The receptors shown here come from a man aged 50-60 years with glioma.

In this sample, this clone turned up a few times. The chain has TRBV6-1 and TRBJ1-2; no reliable D call. The CDR3 covers 15 residues. Germline-derived CDR1 and CDR2 are MNHNS and SASEGT. Trimming removed 7 bases from V and 4 bases from J, with 19 bases in between. CDR3: CASTLIPGAGYGYTF. CDR3 nucleotides: TGTGCCAGCACTCTCATACCGGGCGCCGGCTATGGCTACACCTTC.

V usage is TRBV9 and J usage is TRBJ1-1; the D gene is possibly TRBD1 (5 bases). The CDR3 has 12 residues. Per the germline V gene, CDR1 is SGDLS and CDR2 is YYNGEE. The V gene lost 0 bases and the J gene lost 8 bases, with 8 bases spanning the gap. CDR3 loop: CASSVGGLEAFF. For the CDR3, the DNA is TGTGCCAGCAGCGTAGGGGGGTTGGAAGCTTTCTTT.

V and J are TRBV6-5 and TRBJ1-1, with D possibly TRBD1 on 6 matching bases. V lost 4 bases, J lost 5 bases, and 14 bases lay in between. The CDR3 extends over 14 amino acids. Per germline, CDR1 MNHEY and CDR2 SVGAGI. Here the CDR3 DNA reads TGTGCCAGCAGTTTTAGCAGGGGATCGACTGAAGCTTTCTTT. This sequence encodes CASSFSRGSTEAFF.